The 18 T cell receptor beta chains below were found in one sample sequenced in a study of cytomegalovirus exposure and HLA in healthy donors. PCR employed 60 Vbeta and 13 Jbeta primers. Clones were read by immunoSEQ multiplex PCR, and TCRdb kept only the in-frame ones, dropping some. The table has about 100,000 clones, 73% seen once. Sequencing was carried out using PBMCs. Every receptor here comes from a man aged 35 to 55 in good health and CMV-seronegative.

V is TRBV4-2 and J is TRBJ1-5, with D perhaps matching TRBD1 (6 bases). Germline V gene sequence: CDR1 LGHNA, CDR2 YNFKEQ. CDR3 length: 16 amino acids. V was clipped by 1 base and J by 7 bases, with 17 bases between them. The CDR3 here is CASSQAPARGDQPQHF. The CDR3 bases are TGTGCCAGCAGCCAAGCCCCGGCCAGGGGAGACCAGCCCCAGCATTTT.

The chain has TRBV7-9 and TRBJ2-1; the match to TRBD2 covers 11 bases. Unmatched junction bases numbered 7, after V lost 5 bases and J lost 4 bases. The CDR3 length is 16 residues. In germline, CDR1 is SEHNR, CDR2 FQNEAQ (reference sequence). This CDR3 reads CASSKGLAVLYNEQFF. The CDR3 DNA reads TGTGCCAGCAGCAAGGGACTAGCGGTACTTTACAATGAGCAGTTCTTC.

The chain has TRBV6-6 and TRBJ1-2; D is ambiguous. The CDR3 runs 15 residues. Germline CDR1 MNHNY, CDR2 SVGAGI (reference sequence). V lost 5 bases to trimming and J lost 4 bases, with 17 bases between them. The CDR3 DNA reads TGTGCCAGCAGTACCGACTCAGCGAGGGCCTATGGCTACACCTTC. Translation: CASSTDSARAYGYTF.

The rearrangement joins TRBV9 to TRBJ1-4; no clear D. Trimming removed 0 bases at V and 7 bases at J, with 13 bases between. The CDR3 totals 15 residues. Germline values: CDR1 SGDLS, CDR2 YYNGEE. The CDR3 loop reads CASSVAAGLGEKLFF. The CDR3 nucleotides are TGTGCCAGCAGCGTAGCTGCCGGGTTAGGTGAAAAACTGTTTTTT.

CDR3: CASSSLTDGETQYF. DNA for the CDR3: TGTGCCAGCAGCTCACTAACCGACGGAGAGACCCAGTACTTC. The chain employs TRBV5-4 and TRBJ2-5; D call uncertain. The CDR3 extends over 14 amino acids. The V gene lost 3 bases and the J gene lost 4 bases, with 13 bases spanning the gap. Germline V CDR1 and CDR2: SGHNT, YYREEE (reference sequence).

V and J are TRBV4-3 and TRBJ1-3; 12 bases fit TRBD1. In germline, CDR1 is LGHNA, CDR2 YSLEER. The CDR3 consists of 16 residues. Germline trimming cut 4 bases from V and 5 bases from J; bases unmatched to any gene: 6. The CDR3 here is CASSPQGTGGRNTIYF. The CDR3 bases are TGCGCCAGCAGCCCCCAAGGGACAGGGGGCCGAAACACCATATATTTT.

V usage is TRBV5-1 and J usage is TRBJ1-6; D not certain. CDR1 is SGHRS, CDR2 YFSETQ, per germline. This CDR3 contains 17 residues. V lost 1 base, J lost 0 bases, and 11 bases lay in between. The CDR3 sequence: CASSLTPQSSYNSPLHF. CDR3 nucleotide sequence: TGCGCCAGCAGCTTGACCCCACAGAGCTCCTATAATTCACCCCTCCACTTT.

This clone has just one count. The J gene is TRBJ1-5, the V gene TRBV6-1, with D unresolved. Trimming shortened V by 6 bases and J by 4 bases, and 13 bases separated the two germline ends. The CDR3 sequence is 14 residues long. CDR1 is MNHNS, CDR2 SASEGT, per germline. The CDR3 bases are TGTGCCAGCAGGAAGGACCGGGATAATCAGCCCCAGCATTTT. This translates into CASRKDRDNQPQHF.

This chain joins TRBV10-3 and TRBJ2-3; D is perhaps TRBD1 (5 bases). V was pared by 6 bases and J by 4 bases, with 17 bases between. The CDR3 has 15 residues. Germline CDR1 reads ENHRY; CDR2 reads SYGVKD. CDR3 protein: CAIRGPDKMADTQYF. DNA for the CDR3: TGTGCCATCAGGGGCCCGGACAAGATGGCAGATACGCAGTATTTT.

The CDR3 region is CASSGRTGGFQPQHF. The CDR3 nucleotides read TGTGCCAGCAGTGGACGGACAGGGGGCTTTCAGCCCCAGCATTTT. The chain employs TRBV2 and TRBJ1-5; TRBD1 matches 11 bases. The CDR3 extends over 15 amino acids. Germline V gene data show CDR1 as SNHLY and CDR2 as FYNNEI. V shed 4 bases and J 6 bases; nucleotides not matched to a gene: 5.

Only one count was recorded for this clone. This chain uses TRBV9 with TRBJ2-3, with D possibly TRBD1 on 6 matching bases. CDR3 length equals 15 residues. From germline, CDR1 is SGDLS and CDR2 YYNGEE. V was shortened by 0 bases and J by 5 bases, with 13 bases between the two germline ends. The CDR3 nucleotides read TGTGCCAGCAGCGTAGCTCGGATGACAGGAGATACGCAGTATTTT. It specifies CASSVARMTGDTQYF.

The V gene is TRBV5-6, the J gene TRBJ1-4; 10 bases match TRBD1. Trimming removed 0 bases from V and 5 bases from J; junction bases left unmatched: 1. The CDR3 is made up of 15 amino acids. CDR1 is SGHDT, CDR2 YYEEEE, per germline. As DNA, the CDR3 is TGTGCCAGCAGCTTGGCGGGACAGGGGAATGAAAAACTGTTTTTT. This codes for CASSLAGQGNEKLFF.

This rearrangement joins TRBV11-2 to TRBJ1-6; TRBD1 is a possible D gene (6 bases). The germline V gene has CDR1 SGHAT and CDR2 FQNNGV. The CDR3 covers 13 residues. The V gene lost 2 bases and the J gene lost 7 bases, with 6 bases spanning the gap. The CDR3 nucleotides are TGTGCCAGCAGCTTAAGGGGGAATTCACCCCTCCACTTT. Amino acid sequence: CASSLRGNSPLHF.

The CDR3 sequence: CASSRMTGRAAVANEQFF. The CDR3 bases are TGCGCCAGCAGCCGAATGACAGGGCGGGCGGCGGTTGCAAATGAGCAGTTCTTC. The V and J genes are TRBV4-3 and TRBJ2-1, with TRBD1 matching over 7 bases. CDR3 length: 18 residues. Trimming removed 4 bases from V and 7 bases from J; junction bases left unmatched: 19. The germline V gene has CDR1 LGHNA and CDR2 YSLEER.

The chain recombines TRBV4-1 with TRBJ1-5; D remains ambiguous. The CDR3 consists of 14 residues. Looked up from germline, CDR1 is MGHRA and CDR2 is YSYEKL. Between the trimmed V and J ends, which lost 1 base and 10 bases, there was a span of 14 bases. CDR3 DNA: TGCGCCAGCAGCCAAGCGGGTAATTCCATCCCCCAGCATTTT. Its protein product is CASSQAGNSIPQHF.

The V call is TRBV13, the J call TRBJ2-3; D is undetermined. The CDR3 contains 14 residues. The V end was cut by 1 base, the J end by 0 bases, with 5 bases between. CDR1 PRHDT and CDR2 FYEKMQ come from the germline V gene (reference sequence). The CDR3 sequence is CASSLVSSTDTQYF. The CDR3 DNA reads TGTGCCAGCAGCTTAGTTAGTAGCACAGATACGCAGTATTTT.

The V gene is TRBV7-9, the J gene TRBJ2-1; possibly TRBD1 for D (6 bases). Trimming pared 3 bases from V and 5 bases from J, leaving 8 bases between. The CDR3 has 13 residues. Germline CDR1 SEHNR, CDR2 FQNEAQ (reference sequence). The DNA of the CDR3 is TGTGCCAGCAGCTTGGGACACAACAATGAGCAGTTCTTC. Encoded protein: CASSLGHNNEQFF.

This clone was counted only a few times. V gene TRBV6-1 combines with J gene TRBJ1-4; D gene unclear. The CDR3 has 15 amino acids. Trimming stripped 8 bases from V and 0 bases from J, with 13 bases between. The germline V gene has CDR1 MNHNS and CDR2 SASEGT. CDR3 coding DNA: TGTGCCAGCGACAACAGAGCTGCAACTAATGAAAAACTGTTTTTT. It encodes CASDNRAATNEKLFF.